The sequence of this TCR beta chain was determined in a study of cytomegalovirus exposure and HLA in healthy donors (dated by TCRdb to 2016 to 2017). Regarding the complete study: An earlier analysis of approximately 640 of the donors reported 276 Gb of sequence data and 117 million unique TCR beta sequences from approximately 180 million T cells. An early release that covered some 640 HLA-typed donors contained about 300 gigabases of sequencing data and tens of millions of unique TCR sequences. Of the roughly 400 genotyped donors, over 70% fell in the genetic ancestry cluster associated with self-reported Caucasian donors. The study was designed to test whether signatures of past pathogen exposure could be identified by cataloging public T cell receptors. The T cell repertoires of some 670 subjects were profiled by immunosequencing and related to cytomegalovirus serostatus. Besides the first cohort of roughly 640 subjects, a separate validation cohort made up of 120 different subjects was used. The study combined high-throughput TCR immunosequencing, statistical association of individual TCRs with disease status, and machine learning to predict cytomegalovirus infection status. To study patterns of TCR occurrence, a later analysis re-analyzed previously published TCR beta repertoires from under 750 donors and added high-resolution HLA genotyping. In the later analysis, no new phenotypic data were used to find candidate immune exposures; instead, reliance was placed on TCR beta sequences and their occurrence across donors. An earlier analysis of 587 of the donors used high-throughput TCR beta sequencing to judge whether each TCR beta V gene segment behaved as functional or pseudogenic. Donor age, sex, ethnicity and CMV serostatus were compiled together with the repertoire data. A later genetic analysis used genome-wide SNP genotypes for 398 of the 666 donors, treating that subset as a discovery cohort. Every repertoire in the discovery cohort had been generated on one and the same sequencing platform. Both class I and class II loci were covered by HLA typing, at four-digit resolution. Typing coverage differed by locus: A, B, C, DRB1 and DQB1 were typed in about 620-630 donors, DQA1 in 522, DPA1 in approximately 600, and DPB1 in just under 490. Because of strong linkage in the cohort, a few DR-DQ haplotypes were treated as single units for association and clustering. Across 398 genotyped donors of the cohort, an average of roughly 250,000 unique TCR beta nucleotide sequences per donor were sequenced, and 15% to 20% of those sequences were non-productive. Broad study findings and their caveats: The presence/absence analyses assumed that sequencing depth was roughly uniform across donors, and that assumption may not be true. Correlated functional status among segregating V segments might be attributable to linkage disequilibrium, but an unknown experimental factor could not be ruled out. A later genetic analysis reported fewer N-insertions in productive TCRs among donors in an Asian-associated ancestry cluster than the approximately 670-donor mean. The classifier was reported to diagnose cytomegalovirus status with high specificity and sensitivity in both the original cohort and the validation cohort. A later analysis reported that several top co-occurrence clusters appeared linked to parvovirus B19, influenza, CMV and Epstein-Barr virus. Only TCR beta chains were sequenced in this cohort, and the absence of alpha or paired-chain data limited detectable features. A later analysis associated 17,000 or so TCR beta sequences with specific HLA alleles at a false discovery rate of 0.05. The study listed 150 to 200 TCR beta chains as associated with cytomegalovirus. Assigning TCR associations to individual alleles was difficult when HLA alleles, especially DR and DQ, strongly co-occurred. Over 15 rarely observed V segments, including chromosome 9 orphons, were excluded from the earlier analysis of a few hundred of the donors because counts were too low. An earlier analysis of 450 to 750 of the donors showed that most TCR beta V segments appeared in productive rearrangements either about 87% or about 30% of the time, which broadly matched IMGT annotations. Across donors, most TCR sequences were observed very rarely, whereas some public TCRs were present in many individuals. According to the authors, the approach could potentially be generalized to other disease states and immunological phenotypes. A later genetic analysis associated a missense DCLRE1C variant with V-gene and J-gene trimming of TCR beta chains, and an independent cohort replicated the association. A further reported finding was that TCR beta sequences accurately predicted the HLA-A and HLA-B alleles for most subjects in the first cohort. Three of the identified cytomegalovirus-associated TCR beta chains were confirmed in vitro to be specific for cytomegalovirus antigens. The 87-base-pair reads could not distinguish some IMGT-functional V segments, including TRBV6-2 and TRBV6-3, so those segments were excluded. A later analysis found that HLA-associated TCR beta chains were more clonally expanded and had lower generation probabilities than equally common non-associated chains. HLA typing was unavailable for some donors at each locus, so association tests used only the typed subset. A later analysis found that most CMV-associated TCR beta chains appeared HLA-restricted, with HLA associations seemingly driven largely by CMV exposure. A later analysis found that TCR association rates varied across HLA loci, with DRB1 alleles showing the most associated TCRs and HLA-C alleles the fewest. The only immune exposure information available for the cohort was CMV serostatus. A cluster of highly shared sequence variants was judged likely to be a technical artifact of the sequencing pipeline.

The library was obtained by the immunoSEQ multiplex PCR assay. A mixture of 60 forward primers for TCR Vbeta segments and 13 reverse primers for TCR Jbeta segments was used in the multiplex PCR. The CDR3 region of rearranged TCR beta genes was amplified from genomic DNA with a multiplex PCR assay. The amplified TCR beta libraries were sequenced on the Illumina HiSeq System as 87-base-pair reads. On the authors' methods: A later analysis tallied roughly 78 million unique TCR beta chains across the 666 repertoires, and about 12 million of those chains were shared by two or more donors. To remove PCR and sequencing errors, raw reads were error-corrected and collapsed into unique sequences using a nearest-neighbor algorithm that merged closely related sequences. V, D and J gene segments were assigned by aligning CDR3 sequences to IMGT reference sequences. Each retained sequence needed at least a six-nucleotide match to both a V gene segment and a J gene segment. A rearrangement was called productive if the CDR3 had no stop codons and remained in frame with V and J, and every other rearrangement was called non-productive. Following IMGT convention, CDR3 was defined as the stretch from the second conserved V-encoded cysteine up to the conserved J-encoded phenylalanine. The earlier analysis of about 570 of the donors excluded any sequence lacking an unambiguous match to a single V gene segment. An earlier analysis of 550 to 650 of the donors classified V segments as functional when productive rearrangements were above 56.7% and as segregating when the standard deviation between donors was above 5%. A statistical classification framework was built to diagnose cytomegalovirus status from the catalog of TCR beta chain sequences. In a later analysis, TCR nucleotide sequences were compared against IMGT/GENE-DB human TR gene sequences so that V and J genes could be assigned. In a later analysis, CDR3 sequences and most-parsimonious VDJ recombination scenarios were assigned using the TCRdist pipeline. In a later analysis, every TCR beta chain was defined by the combination of its CDR3 amino acid sequence and its V-gene family, and reads without a unique V-gene family were dropped. A later analysis removed roughly 590 highly shared, low-generation-probability nucleotide sequences to deal with suspected cross-contamination and a sequencing artifact. In a later analysis, a clonal expansion index for each public chain was calculated from normalized within-repertoire ranks of inferred template counts. Generation probabilities in a later analysis came from a VDJ recombination model fitted to out-of-frame rearrangements, and those results were checked against IGoR. A later analysis scored TCR-TCR, TCR-HLA and TCR-CMV co-occurrence with hypergeometric tests, applying a repertoire-size bias correction to TCR pairs. A later analysis estimated false discovery rates by permuting HLA or CMV assignments 20 times. In a later analysis, co-occurring TCRs were grouped with DBSCAN, and TCRdist sequence similarity was added when clustering was performed within HLA-allele-positive subsets. Co-occurrence clustering excluded repertoires with fewer than 30,000 or more than 120,000 public chains, plus five with anomalous nucleotide sharing. TCRdb retrieved this table from immuneACCESS and kept in-frame rearrangements only. Not all clones are present; in checked studies, unresolved V genes account for under half, and no reason is known for the remainder. V, J and clone size reflect that table, while D and trimming were determined from the DNA. This sample gives about 170,000 clones in total; approximately 71% of them show up just once. 5.4% of the sample is held by the ten biggest clonotypes.

The cohort was made up of 650 to 700 healthy bone marrow donors. At the time of sampling, every cohort member was nominally healthy, though immune exposures that went unrecorded were likely present. The donor tested CMV seropositive, placing the donor among the 250 to 300 seropositive members of the cohort. A peripheral blood sample was provided by each donor, and peripheral blood mononuclear cells were used for TCR beta sequencing. Genomic DNA was extracted from the blood cell samples with the Qiagen DNeasy Blood Extraction Kit. To note about this clone: Its binding antigen is unknown. Per-base quality was not reported, and no clone a single base away is much larger than it.

The germline V gene specifies ENHRY as CDR1 and SYGVKD as CDR2. The CDR3 spans 16 residues, from the cysteine through the phenylalanine. The read is trimmed to its CDR3 DNA, 48 bases read in frame from base 1. Compared with germline, V lacks 2 bases and J lacks 4 bases; bases without a gene match: 7. This clonotype originated in a woman in her late teens or twenties in good health and CMV-seropositive. The source material was PBMCs. In this chain, TRBV10-3 is recombined with TRBJ2-7, with TRBD2 matching 11 junction bases. The DNA sequence is given as TGTGCCATCAGTGAGGGAGTAGCGGGGGGGCGGTACGAGCAGTACTTC. This yields the protein CAISEGVAGGRYEQYF.